This is a list of T cell receptor beta chains from one sample in a study of control samples from healthy donors and cancer patients. Here immunoSEQ multiplex PCR was the method, and the copy in TCRdb shows in-frame clones only, minus some. The top ten clones hold around 4.7% of a sample with about 140,000 clones, 89% of them seen once. The specimen sequenced was blood. These receptor sequences come from a man aged 30 to 39 in good health. The CDR3 runs from the conserved cysteine through the conserved F or W. Fields, in order: J gene, V gene, D gene, clone size, CDR3 DNA, CDR3 protein. A D gene is named only where the DNA matches it firmly. Not every row has a clone size; where given, it reads once, few, many or a size class.

J gene: TRBJ2-3; V gene: TRBV7-3; D gene: TRBD2; clone size: NA; CDR3 DNA: TGTGCCAGCTCTCTCCTCGGAGCGGGGGGGCTAGATACGCAGTATTTT; CDR3 protein: CASSLLGAGGLDTQYF
J gene: TRBJ1-4; V gene: TRBV27; D gene: TRBD1; clone size: NA; CDR3 DNA: TGTGCCAGCAGTCGGACGACAGGGACAAATGAAAAACTGTTTTTT; CDR3 protein: CASSRTTGTNEKLFF
J gene: TRBJ1-1; V gene: TRBV6-5; D gene: NA; clone size: NA; CDR3 DNA: TGTGCCAGCAGCGGGCGAGGGGGTTGGAACACTGAAGCTTTCTTT; CDR3 protein: CASSGRGGWNTEAFF
J gene: TRBJ1-6; V gene: TRBV3-1/TRBV3-2; D gene: NA; clone size: NA; CDR3 DNA: TGTGCCAGCAGCGAATTCACAGGGTCCTCACCCCTCCACTTT; CDR3 protein: CASSEFTGSSPLHF
J gene: TRBJ2-3; V gene: TRBV6-5; D gene: NA; clone size: once; CDR3 DNA: TGTGCCAGCAGACCGGGTCGTACGAATACGCAGTATTTT; CDR3 protein: CASRPGRTNTQYF
J gene: TRBJ2-3; V gene: TRBV5-1; D gene: TRBD2; clone size: NA; CDR3 DNA: TGCGCCAGCAGCTTTAGATCGCCTAGCGGGGGATACACAGATACGCAGTATTTT; CDR3 protein: CASSFRSPSGGYTDTQYF
J gene: TRBJ1-5; V gene: TRBV7-2; D gene: NA; clone size: NA; CDR3 DNA: TGTGCCAGCAGCAACAACGGACAGAATCAGCCCCAGCATTTT; CDR3 protein: CASSNNGQNQPQHF
J gene: TRBJ2-3; V gene: TRBV7-9; D gene: NA; clone size: NA; CDR3 DNA: TGTGCCAGCAGTTCCGGAAATACGCAGTATTTT; CDR3 protein: CASSSGNTQYF
J gene: TRBJ1-2; V gene: TRBV9; D gene: NA; clone size: few; CDR3 DNA: TGTGCCAGCAGCGTAGTTACAGATGTTAACTATGGCTACACCTTC; CDR3 protein: CASSVVTDVNYGYTF
J gene: TRBJ1-5; V gene: TRBV6-2/TRBV6-3; D gene: TRBD1; clone size: NA; CDR3 DNA: TGTGCCAGCAGCCAGGGGGCATACGATCATCAGCCCCAGCATTTT; CDR3 protein: CASSQGAYDHQPQHF
J gene: TRBJ1-4; V gene: TRBV2; D gene: NA; clone size: NA; CDR3 DNA: TGTGCCAGCAGCGCCAACAGGGACGAAAAACTGTTTTTT; CDR3 protein: CASSANRDEKLFF
J gene: TRBJ2-2; V gene: TRBV9; D gene: TRBD2; clone size: NA; CDR3 DNA: TGTGCCAGCAGCCCTTTAGCGGGGAACACCGGGGAGCTGTTTTTT; CDR3 protein: CASSPLAGNTGELFF
J gene: TRBJ1-1; V gene: TRBV24-1; D gene: TRBD1; clone size: NA; CDR3 DNA: TGTGCCACCAGTGATTCGACAGGGGACACTGAAGCTTTCTTT; CDR3 protein: CATSDSTGDTEAFF
J gene: TRBJ1-1; V gene: TRBV5-6; D gene: NA; clone size: once; CDR3 DNA: TGTGCCAGCAGCTTGGGTAGGGTTGGGCCGCCACTTGAAGCTTTCTTT; CDR3 protein: CASSLGRVGPPLEAFF
J gene: TRBJ2-1; V gene: TRBV4-1; D gene: TRBD2; clone size: NA; CDR3 DNA: TGCGCCAGCAGCCTCAGTACTAGCGGGGGGACATCAAACGAGCAGTTCTTC; CDR3 protein: CASSLSTSGGTSNEQFF
J gene: TRBJ2-5; V gene: TRBV21-1; D gene: NA; clone size: NA; CDR3 DNA: TGTGCCAGCAGCAAAGATCAAGAGACCCAGTACTTC; CDR3 protein: CASSKDQETQYF
J gene: TRBJ1-5; V gene: TRBV2; D gene: NA; clone size: NA; CDR3 DNA: TGTGCCAGCAGTGCGGACAGACTTTATCAGCCCCAGCATTTT; CDR3 protein: CASSADRLYQPQHF
J gene: TRBJ2-5; V gene: TRBV7-8; D gene: TRBD1; clone size: NA; CDR3 DNA: TGTGCCAGCAGCACCAGGGACAGGGAAGAGACCCAGTACTTC; CDR3 protein: CASSTRDREETQYF
J gene: TRBJ1-6; V gene: TRBV7-2; D gene: TRBD1; clone size: NA; CDR3 DNA: TGTGCCAGCAGCGGGACAGCGAATTCACCCCTCCACTTT; CDR3 protein: CASSGTANSPLHF
J gene: TRBJ1-1; V gene: TRBV9; D gene: TRBD1; clone size: NA; CDR3 DNA: TGTGCCAGCAGCGGCACATACAGGGGAGGGAACACTGAAGCTTTCTTT; CDR3 protein: CASSGTYRGGNTEAFF
J gene: TRBJ1-4; V gene: TRBV7-9; D gene: NA; clone size: NA; CDR3 DNA: TGTGCCAGCAGCTTAGAAGCGGCAACTAATGAAAAACTGTTTTTT; CDR3 protein: CASSLEAATNEKLFF
J gene: TRBJ1-2; V gene: TRBV5-4; D gene: TRBD1; clone size: NA; CDR3 DNA: TGTGCCAGCAGCTTCAGGGGGAGGACTAACTATGGCTACACCTTC; CDR3 protein: CASSFRGRTNYGYTF
J gene: TRBJ1-1; V gene: TRBV3-1/TRBV3-2; D gene: NA; clone size: once; CDR3 DNA: TGTGCCAGCAGCCTCCGGACCTTATGGCGCACTGAAGCTTTCTTT; CDR3 protein: CASSLRTLWRTEAFF
J gene: TRBJ2-2; V gene: TRBV21-1; D gene: NA; clone size: NA; CDR3 DNA: TGTGCCAGCAGCAATCGGGAGAGTAGCGGGGTAAGAACCGGGGAGCTGTTTTTT; CDR3 protein: CASSNRESSGVRTGELFF
J gene: TRBJ2-2; V gene: TRBV7-3; D gene: NA; clone size: once; CDR3 DNA: TGTGCCAGCAGCTTAAATGCCGGGGAGCTGTTTTTT; CDR3 protein: CASSLNAGELFF
J gene: TRBJ2-1; V gene: TRBV7-7; D gene: NA; clone size: NA; CDR3 DNA: TGTGCCAGCAGCTCAGGACCGAACAATGAGCAGTTCTTC; CDR3 protein: CASSSGPNNEQFF
J gene: TRBJ2-1; V gene: TRBV14; D gene: TRBD1; clone size: NA; CDR3 DNA: TGTGCCAGCAGCCAAGGGCTGGGACAGTTGTCCTACAATGAGCAGTTCTTC; CDR3 protein: CASSQGLGQLSYNEQFF
J gene: TRBJ2-7; V gene: TRBV25-1; D gene: NA; clone size: NA; CDR3 DNA: TGTGCCAGCTCCCGCCCGGGGATCAACTACGAGCAGTACTTC; CDR3 protein: CASSRPGINYEQYF
J gene: TRBJ1-1; V gene: TRBV18; D gene: NA; clone size: NA; CDR3 DNA: TGTGCCAGCTCACCACTGGCACAGACGAACACTGAAGCTTTCTTT; CDR3 protein: CASSPLAQTNTEAFF
J gene: TRBJ1-5; V gene: TRBV12-3/TRBV12-4; D gene: NA; clone size: NA; CDR3 DNA: TGTGCCAGCAGTTTGCGTAACAATCAGCCCCAGCATTTT; CDR3 protein: CASSLRNNQPQHF
J gene: TRBJ1-1; V gene: TRBV3-1/TRBV3-2; D gene: NA; clone size: few; CDR3 DNA: TGTGCCAGCAGCCAAGGTCGTGGGACTGAAGCTTTCTTT; CDR3 protein: CASSQGRGTEAFF
J gene: TRBJ1-1; V gene: TRBV27; D gene: NA; clone size: NA; CDR3 DNA: TGTGCCAGCAGTTTAACCCAGAACACTGAAGCTTTCTTT; CDR3 protein: CASSLTQNTEAFF
J gene: TRBJ2-1; V gene: TRBV5-4; D gene: NA; clone size: NA; CDR3 DNA: TGTGCCAGCAGCTCTCCTAGCGGAGGGGGGAACAATGAGCAGTTCTTC; CDR3 protein: CASSSPSGGGNNEQFF
J gene: TRBJ2-1; V gene: TRBV7-8; D gene: NA; clone size: NA; CDR3 DNA: TGTGCCAGCAGCTTAGGGCAGGGGAGAGGGGATGAGCAGTTCTTC; CDR3 protein: CASSLGQGRGDEQFF
J gene: TRBJ2-1; V gene: TRBV30; D gene: NA; clone size: NA; CDR3 DNA: TGTGCCTGGAGCTACGGGCGGGCAGGCGAGCAGTTCTTC; CDR3 protein: CAWSYGRAGEQFF
J gene: TRBJ1-1; V gene: TRBV12-3/TRBV12-4; D gene: NA; clone size: once; CDR3 DNA: TGTGCCAGCAGTTTAGAAACTGGGACTGAAGCTTTCTTT; CDR3 protein: CASSLETGTEAFF
J gene: TRBJ2-7; V gene: TRBV24-1; D gene: TRBD2; clone size: NA; CDR3 DNA: TGTGCCACCAGTGACCAAGGACTAGCGGGAGTAGACGAGCAGTACTTC; CDR3 protein: CATSDQGLAGVDEQYF
J gene: TRBJ2-1; V gene: TRBV7-2; D gene: NA; clone size: NA; CDR3 DNA: TGTGCCAGCAGCTGGACCGGGACTCAACAGGGCTACAATGAGCAGTTCTTC; CDR3 protein: CASSWTGTQQGYNEQFF
J gene: TRBJ2-5; V gene: TRBV5-1; D gene: TRBD2; clone size: NA; CDR3 DNA: TGCGCCAGCAGCAGGGGACTAGCGTTACAAGAGACCCAGTACTTC; CDR3 protein: CASSRGLALQETQYF
J gene: TRBJ2-5; V gene: TRBV5-1; D gene: NA; clone size: NA; CDR3 DNA: TGCGCCAGCAGCTTGGAGGCCGGTCTGGAGACCCAGTACTTC; CDR3 protein: CASSLEAGLETQYF
J gene: TRBJ2-5; V gene: TRBV5-4; D gene: NA; clone size: NA; CDR3 DNA: TGTGCCAGCAGCGGAGGGGGCGCGATCCAAGAGACCCAGTACTTC; CDR3 protein: CASSGGGAIQETQYF
J gene: TRBJ2-7; V gene: TRBV5-1; D gene: NA; clone size: once; CDR3 DNA: TGCGCCAGCAGCCTGATAGCGGACCACTCCTACGAGCAGTACTTC; CDR3 protein: CASSLIADHSYEQYF
J gene: TRBJ1-4; V gene: TRBV18; D gene: NA; clone size: NA; CDR3 DNA: TGTGCCAGCTCACCGAAGACAGTGGGAGAAAAACTGTTTTTT; CDR3 protein: CASSPKTVGEKLFF
J gene: TRBJ2-7; V gene: TRBV6-5; D gene: TRBD1; clone size: NA; CDR3 DNA: TGTGCCAGCAGCCTAGACAGGGGGAGAAACGAGCAGTACTTC; CDR3 protein: CASSLDRGRNEQYF
J gene: TRBJ2-7; V gene: TRBV6-2/TRBV6-3; D gene: TRBD1; clone size: NA; CDR3 DNA: TGTGCCAGCAGTTACGTCGGGGACAGCTCCTACGAGCAGTACTTC; CDR3 protein: CASSYVGDSSYEQYF
J gene: TRBJ2-3; V gene: TRBV15; D gene: NA; clone size: NA; CDR3 DNA: TGTGCCACCAGCAGAGGGGGGGAGGCCACAGATACGCAGTATTTT; CDR3 protein: CATSRGGEATDTQYF
J gene: TRBJ2-1; V gene: TRBV4-3; D gene: TRBD2; clone size: NA; CDR3 DNA: TGCGCCAGCAGCCAAGATCAGGGACTAGCGAATGAGCAGTTCTTC; CDR3 protein: CASSQDQGLANEQFF
J gene: TRBJ1-5; V gene: TRBV7-3; D gene: TRBD1; clone size: once; CDR3 DNA: TGTGCCAGCATTTTACAGGGGAATCAGCCCCAGCATTTT; CDR3 protein: CASILQGNQPQHF
J gene: TRBJ1-5; V gene: TRBV30; D gene: NA; clone size: NA; CDR3 DNA: TGTGCCTGGAGAGGCTCAACAATACATAGCAATCAGCCCCAGCATTTT; CDR3 protein: CAWRGSTIHSNQPQHF
J gene: TRBJ2-7; V gene: TRBV7-9; D gene: NA; clone size: few; CDR3 DNA: TGTGCCAGCAGCGGGGACGGCTACGAGCAGTACTTC; CDR3 protein: CASSGDGYEQYF
J gene: TRBJ2-3; V gene: TRBV10-1; D gene: NA; clone size: NA; CDR3 DNA: TGCGCCAGCAGGAGGACAGACAGCACAGATACGCAGTATTTT; CDR3 protein: CASRRTDSTDTQYF
J gene: TRBJ2-1; V gene: TRBV11-2; D gene: TRBD2; clone size: NA; CDR3 DNA: TGTGCCAGCAGCTTAGGGGTAGTGGTTTTCGGGGACTATAACAATGAGCAGTTCTTC; CDR3 protein: CASSLGVVVFGDYNNEQFF
J gene: TRBJ2-1; V gene: TRBV23-1; D gene: TRBD2; clone size: NA; CDR3 DNA: TGCGCCAGCAGTCAAGGAGGGGAGGGATGGAAGAATGAGCAGTTCTTC; CDR3 protein: CASSQGGEGWKNEQFF
J gene: TRBJ2-3; V gene: TRBV9; D gene: NA; clone size: once; CDR3 DNA: TGTGCCAGCAGCGTAGGAGGACTCGGGGGCACAGATACGCAGTATTTT; CDR3 protein: CASSVGGLGGTDTQYF
J gene: TRBJ1-1; V gene: TRBV7-9; D gene: NA; clone size: NA; CDR3 DNA: TGTGCCAGCAGCTTTGGATCAACTGCCACTGAAGCTTTCTTT; CDR3 protein: CASSFGSTATEAFF
J gene: TRBJ2-1; V gene: TRBV6-5; D gene: TRBD2; clone size: NA; CDR3 DNA: TGTGCCAGCAGTCCGGGACTAGCCTACAATGAGCAGTTCTTC; CDR3 protein: CASSPGLAYNEQFF
J gene: TRBJ1-3; V gene: TRBV14; D gene: NA; clone size: NA; CDR3 DNA: TGTGCCAGCAGTCAGACCTTGCTCTCTGGAAACACCATATATTTT; CDR3 protein: CASSQTLLSGNTIYF